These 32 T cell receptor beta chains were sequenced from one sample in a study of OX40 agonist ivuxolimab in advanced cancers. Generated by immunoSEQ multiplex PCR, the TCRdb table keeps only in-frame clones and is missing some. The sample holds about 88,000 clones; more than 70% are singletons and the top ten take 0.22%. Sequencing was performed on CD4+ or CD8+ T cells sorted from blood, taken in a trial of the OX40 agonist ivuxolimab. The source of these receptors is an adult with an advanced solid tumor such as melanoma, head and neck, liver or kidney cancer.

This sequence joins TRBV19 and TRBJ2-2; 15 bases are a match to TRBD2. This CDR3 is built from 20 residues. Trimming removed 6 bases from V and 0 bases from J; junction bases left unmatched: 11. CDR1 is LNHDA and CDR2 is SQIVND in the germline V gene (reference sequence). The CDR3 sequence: CASRTLTGLAGGPNTGELFF. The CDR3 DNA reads TGTGCCAGTAGAACATTAACGGGACTAGCGGGGGGACCGAACACCGGGGAGCTGTTTTTT.

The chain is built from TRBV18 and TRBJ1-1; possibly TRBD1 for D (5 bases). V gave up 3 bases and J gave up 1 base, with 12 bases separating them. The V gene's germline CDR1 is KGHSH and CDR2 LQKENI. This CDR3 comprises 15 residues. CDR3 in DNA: TGTGCCAGCTCACCGTCGTGGGGGGAGAACACTGAAGCTTTCTTT. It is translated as CASSPSWGENTEAFF. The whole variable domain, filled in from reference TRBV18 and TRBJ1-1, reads NAGVMQNPRHLVRRRGQEARLRCSPMKGHSHVYWYRQLPEEGLKFMVYLQKENIIDESGMPKERFSAEFPKEGPSILRIQQVVRGDSAAYFCASSPSWGENTEAFFGQGTRLTVV.

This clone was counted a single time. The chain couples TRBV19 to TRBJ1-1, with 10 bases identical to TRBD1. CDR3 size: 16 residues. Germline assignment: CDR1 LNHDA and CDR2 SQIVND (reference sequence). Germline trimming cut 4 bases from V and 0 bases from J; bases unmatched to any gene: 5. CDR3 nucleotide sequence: TGTGCCAGTAGTACGACAGGGGGCCGGGTGAACACTGAAGCTTTCTTT. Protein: CASSTTGGRVNTEAFF.

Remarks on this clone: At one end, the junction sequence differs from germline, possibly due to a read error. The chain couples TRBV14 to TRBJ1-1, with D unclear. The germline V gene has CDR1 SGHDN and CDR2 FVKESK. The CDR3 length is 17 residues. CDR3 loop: CASSQDKILVRWTEAFF. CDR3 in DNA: TGCGCCAGCAGCCAAGACAAAATACTAGTACGGTGGACTGAAGCTTTCTTT.

The CDR3 spells CASSPAQDPYGYTF. CDR3 nucleotides: TGTGCCAGCTCACCAGCACAGGATCCCTATGGCTACACCTTC. The V and J genes are TRBV18 and TRBJ1-2; the D gene is possibly TRBD1 (5 bases). This CDR3 is 14 amino acids long. Germline V lookup: CDR1 KGHSH, CDR2 LQKENI. The V end was cut by 2 bases, the J end by 4 bases, with 11 bases between. Filled out from reference TRBV18 and TRBJ1-2, the complete variable domain reads NAGVMQNPRHLVRRRGQEARLRCSPMKGHSHVYWYRQLPEEGLKFMVYLQKENIIDESGMPKERFSAEFPKEGPSILRIQQVVRGDSAAYFCASSPAQDPYGYTFGSGTRLTVV.

The CDR3 DNA sequence: TGCGCCAGCAGTAGGGACAGGGGAAACACCGGGGAGCTGTTTTTT. Translation: CASSRDRGNTGELFF. J is TRBJ2-2 and V is TRBV5-1, with TRBD1 identical over 10 bases. J lost 2 bases, V lost 5 bases, and 3 bases had no gene match. The V gene's germline CDR1 is SGHRS and CDR2 YFSETQ. CDR3 length: 15 amino acids.

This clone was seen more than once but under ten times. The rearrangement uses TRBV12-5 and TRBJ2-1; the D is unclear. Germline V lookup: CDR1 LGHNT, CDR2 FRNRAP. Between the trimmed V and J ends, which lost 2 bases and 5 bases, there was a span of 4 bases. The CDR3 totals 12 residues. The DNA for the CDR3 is TGTGCTAGTGGTTTGTGGGACAATGAGCAGTTCTTC. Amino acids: CASGLWDNEQFF.

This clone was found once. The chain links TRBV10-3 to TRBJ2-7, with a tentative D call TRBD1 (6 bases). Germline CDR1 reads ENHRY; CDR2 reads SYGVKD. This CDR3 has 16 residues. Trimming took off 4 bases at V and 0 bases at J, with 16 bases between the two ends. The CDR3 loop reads CAISANTGFSSYEQYF. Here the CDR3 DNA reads TGTGCCATCAGTGCGAATACAGGGTTTTCCTCCTACGAGCAGTACTTC.

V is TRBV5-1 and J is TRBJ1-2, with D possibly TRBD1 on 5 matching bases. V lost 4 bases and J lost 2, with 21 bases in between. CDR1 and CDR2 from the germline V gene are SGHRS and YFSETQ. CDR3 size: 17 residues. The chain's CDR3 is CASSRPGDARLNYGYTF. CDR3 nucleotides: TGCGCCAGCAGCCGACCCGGGGACGCCAGGTTAAACTATGGCTACACCTTC.

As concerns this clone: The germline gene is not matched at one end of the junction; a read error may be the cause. For the CDR3, the DNA is TGTGCCAGCAGCCCCACAGCTAAATATGGCTACACCTTC. Protein: CASSPTAKYGYTF. The V gene is TRBV7-9, the J gene TRBJ1-2; D gene unclear. The germline gives CDR1 SEHNR, CDR2 FQNEAQ (reference sequence). The CDR3 is 13 amino acids.

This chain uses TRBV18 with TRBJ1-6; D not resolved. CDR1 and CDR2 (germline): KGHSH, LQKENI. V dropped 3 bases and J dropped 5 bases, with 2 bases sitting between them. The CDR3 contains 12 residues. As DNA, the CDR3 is TGTGCCAGCTCACCTGATAATTCACCCCTCCACTTT. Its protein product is CASSPDNSPLHF. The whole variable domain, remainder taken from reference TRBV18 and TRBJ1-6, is NAGVMQNPRHLVRRRGQEARLRCSPMKGHSHVYWYRQLPEEGLKFMVYLQKENIIDESGMPKERFSAEFPKEGPSILRIQQVVRGDSAAYFCASSPDNSPLHFGNGTRLTVT.

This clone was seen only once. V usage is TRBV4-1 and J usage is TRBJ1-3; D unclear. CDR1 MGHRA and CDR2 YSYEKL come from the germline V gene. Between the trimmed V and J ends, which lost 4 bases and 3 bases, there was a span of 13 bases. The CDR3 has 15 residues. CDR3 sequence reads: CASSPALLSGNTIYF. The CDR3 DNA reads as TGCGCCAGCAGCCCGGCGCTGTTAAGTGGAAACACCATATATTTT.

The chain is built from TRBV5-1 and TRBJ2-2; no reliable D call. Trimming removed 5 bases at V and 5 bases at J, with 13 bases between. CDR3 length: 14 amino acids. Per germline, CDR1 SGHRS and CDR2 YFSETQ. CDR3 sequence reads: CASSMERATGELFF. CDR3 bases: TGCGCCAGCAGTATGGAACGGGCGACCGGGGAGCTGTTTTTT.

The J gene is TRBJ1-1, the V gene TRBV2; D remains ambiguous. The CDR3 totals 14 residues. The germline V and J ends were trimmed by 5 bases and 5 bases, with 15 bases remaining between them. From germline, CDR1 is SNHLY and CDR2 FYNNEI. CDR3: CASSFHGRSTEAFF. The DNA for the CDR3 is TGTGCCAGCAGTTTCCATGGACGGTCTACTGAAGCTTTCTTT.

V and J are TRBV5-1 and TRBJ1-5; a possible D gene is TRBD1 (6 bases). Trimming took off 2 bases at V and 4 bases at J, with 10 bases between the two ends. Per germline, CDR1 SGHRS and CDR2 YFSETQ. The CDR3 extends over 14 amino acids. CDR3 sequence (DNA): TGCGCCAGCAGCTTCGGGGGGCTAAATCAGCCCCAGCATTTT. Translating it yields CASSFGGLNQPQHF.

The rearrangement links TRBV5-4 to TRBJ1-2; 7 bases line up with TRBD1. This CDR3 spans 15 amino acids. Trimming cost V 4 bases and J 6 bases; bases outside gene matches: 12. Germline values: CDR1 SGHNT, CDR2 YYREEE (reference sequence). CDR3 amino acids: CASSPDRVRSDGYTF. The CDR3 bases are TGTGCCAGCAGCCCCGACAGGGTCCGTAGTGATGGCTACACCTTC.

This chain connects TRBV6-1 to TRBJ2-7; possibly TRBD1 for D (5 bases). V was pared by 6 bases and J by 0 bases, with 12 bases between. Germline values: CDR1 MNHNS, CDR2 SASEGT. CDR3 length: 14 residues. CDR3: CASRRTGASYEQYV. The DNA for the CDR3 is TGTGCCAGCAGACGCACAGGAGCCTCCTACGAGCAGTACGTC.

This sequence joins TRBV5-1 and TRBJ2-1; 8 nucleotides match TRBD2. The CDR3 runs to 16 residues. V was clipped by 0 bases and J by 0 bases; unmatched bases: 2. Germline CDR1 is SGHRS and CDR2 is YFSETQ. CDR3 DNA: TGCGCCAGCAGCTTGGGGAGCGGGAGCTCCTACAATGAGCAGTTCTTC. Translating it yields CASSLGSGSSYNEQFF.

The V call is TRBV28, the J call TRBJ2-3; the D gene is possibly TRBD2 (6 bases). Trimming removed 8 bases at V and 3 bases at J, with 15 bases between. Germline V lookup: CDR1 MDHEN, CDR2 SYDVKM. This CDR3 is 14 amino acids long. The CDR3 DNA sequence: TGTGCCAGCCGGACGGGGGAACGAACAGATACGCAGTATTTT. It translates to CASRTGERTDTQYF.

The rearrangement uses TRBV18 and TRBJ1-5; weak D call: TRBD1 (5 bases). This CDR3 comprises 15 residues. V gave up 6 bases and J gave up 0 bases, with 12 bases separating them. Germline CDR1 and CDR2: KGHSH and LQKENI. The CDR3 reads CASSQGAGSNQPQHF. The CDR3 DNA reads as TGTGCCAGCTCTCAGGGAGCCGGTAGCAATCAGCCCCAGCATTTT.

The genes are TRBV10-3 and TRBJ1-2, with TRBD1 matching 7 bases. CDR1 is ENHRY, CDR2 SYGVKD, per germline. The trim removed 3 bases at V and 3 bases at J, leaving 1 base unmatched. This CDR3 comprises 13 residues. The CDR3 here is CAISEDRDYGYTF. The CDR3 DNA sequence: TGTGCCATCAGTGAAGACAGGGACTATGGCTACACCTTC.

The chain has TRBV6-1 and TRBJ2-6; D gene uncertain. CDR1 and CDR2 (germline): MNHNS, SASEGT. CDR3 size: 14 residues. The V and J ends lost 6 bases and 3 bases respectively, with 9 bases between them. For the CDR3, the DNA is TGTGCCAGCAGCATCTTAGGTGGGGCCAACGTCCTGACTTTC. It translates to CASSILGGANVLTF.

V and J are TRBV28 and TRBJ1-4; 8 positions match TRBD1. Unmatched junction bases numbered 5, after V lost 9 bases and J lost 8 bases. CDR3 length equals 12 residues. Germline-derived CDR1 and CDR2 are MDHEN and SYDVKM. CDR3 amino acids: CASRTGWEKLFF. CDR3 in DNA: TGTGCCAGTCGGACAGGGTGGGAAAAACTGTTTTTT.

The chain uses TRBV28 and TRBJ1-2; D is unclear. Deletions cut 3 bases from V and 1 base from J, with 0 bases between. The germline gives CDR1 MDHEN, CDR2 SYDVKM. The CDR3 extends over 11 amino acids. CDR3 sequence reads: CASSFNYGYTF. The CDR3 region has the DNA TGTGCCAGCAGTTTTAACTATGGCTACACCTTC.

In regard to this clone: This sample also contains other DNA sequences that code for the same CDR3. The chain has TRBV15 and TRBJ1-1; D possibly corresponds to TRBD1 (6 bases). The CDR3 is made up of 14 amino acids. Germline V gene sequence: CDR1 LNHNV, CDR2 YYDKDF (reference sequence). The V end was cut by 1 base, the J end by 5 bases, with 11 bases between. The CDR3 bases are TGTGCCACCAGCAGAGGGGGGCGAGGGACTGAAGCTTTCTTT. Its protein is CATSRGGRGTEAFF.

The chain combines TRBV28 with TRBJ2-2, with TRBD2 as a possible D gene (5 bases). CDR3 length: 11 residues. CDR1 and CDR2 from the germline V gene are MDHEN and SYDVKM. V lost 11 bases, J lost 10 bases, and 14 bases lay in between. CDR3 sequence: CASGDSEELFF. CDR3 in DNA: TGTGCCTCCGGGGATTCTGAGGAGCTGTTTTTT.

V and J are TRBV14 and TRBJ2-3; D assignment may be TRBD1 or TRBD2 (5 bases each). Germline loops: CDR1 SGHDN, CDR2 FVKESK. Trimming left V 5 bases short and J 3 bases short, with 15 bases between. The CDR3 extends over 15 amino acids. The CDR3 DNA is TGTGCCAGCAGCGGGGGATTAAGGGCGACAGATACGCAGTATTTT. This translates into CASSGGLRATDTQYF.

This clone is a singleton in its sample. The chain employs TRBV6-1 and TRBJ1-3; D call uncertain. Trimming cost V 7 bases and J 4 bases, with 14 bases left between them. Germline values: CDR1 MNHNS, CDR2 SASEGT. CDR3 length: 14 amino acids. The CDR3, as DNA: TGTGCCAGCACCATAAAAAGAGGCGGAAACACCATATATTTT. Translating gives CASTIKRGGNTIYF.

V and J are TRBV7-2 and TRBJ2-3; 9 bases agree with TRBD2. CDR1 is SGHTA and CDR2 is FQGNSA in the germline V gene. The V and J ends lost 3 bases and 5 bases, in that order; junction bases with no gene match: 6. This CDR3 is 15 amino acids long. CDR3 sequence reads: CASSLGAGGGDTQYF. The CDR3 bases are TGTGCCAGCAGCTTGGGGGCGGGAGGGGGAGATACGCAGTATTTT.

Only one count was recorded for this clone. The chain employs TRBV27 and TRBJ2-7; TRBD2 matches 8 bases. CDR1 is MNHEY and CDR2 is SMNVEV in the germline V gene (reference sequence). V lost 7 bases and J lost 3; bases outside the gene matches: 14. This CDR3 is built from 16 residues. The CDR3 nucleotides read TGTGCCAGCACAGAACCGTGTAGCGGGACCCGCTACGAGCAGTACTTC. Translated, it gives CASTEPCSGTRYEQYF.

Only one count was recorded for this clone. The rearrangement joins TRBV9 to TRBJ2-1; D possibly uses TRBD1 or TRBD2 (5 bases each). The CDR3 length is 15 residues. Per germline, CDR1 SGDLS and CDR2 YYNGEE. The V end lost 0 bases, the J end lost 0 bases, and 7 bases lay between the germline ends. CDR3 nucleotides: TGTGCCAGCAGCGTAGTGGGGGACTCCTACAATGAGCAGTTCTTC. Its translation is CASSVVGDSYNEQFF.

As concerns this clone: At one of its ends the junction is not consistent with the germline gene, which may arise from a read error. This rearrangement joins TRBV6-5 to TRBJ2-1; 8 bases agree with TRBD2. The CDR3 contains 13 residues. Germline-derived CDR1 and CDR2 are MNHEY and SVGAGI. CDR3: CARSAGAGGERFF. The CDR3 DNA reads TGTGCCCGCAGTGCGGGGGCGGGGGGTGAACGGTTCTTC.